The text below deals with one TCR beta chain. Clones were read by immunoSEQ multiplex PCR, and TCRdb kept only the in-frame ones, dropping some. The data hold 70,000 to 75,000 clones, with roughly 86% observed a single time. This CDR3 has 15 amino acids. The V gene lost 5 bases and the J gene lost 2 bases, with 10 bases spanning the gap. In germline, CDR1 is SGHDN, CDR2 FVKESK. The data were taken from a study of OX40 agonist ivuxolimab in advanced cancers. The origin of this receptor is an adult with an advanced solid tumor such as melanoma, head and neck, liver or kidney cancer. The chain carries TRBV14 and TRBJ2-6; D is undetermined. The sample in question was CD4+ or CD8+ T cells sorted from blood, obtained in a trial of the OX40 agonist ivuxolimab. Here the CDR3 DNA reads TGTGCCAGCAGCAAGGTGGGGACTGGGGCCAACGTCCTGACTTTC. This codes for CASSKVGTGANVLTF.